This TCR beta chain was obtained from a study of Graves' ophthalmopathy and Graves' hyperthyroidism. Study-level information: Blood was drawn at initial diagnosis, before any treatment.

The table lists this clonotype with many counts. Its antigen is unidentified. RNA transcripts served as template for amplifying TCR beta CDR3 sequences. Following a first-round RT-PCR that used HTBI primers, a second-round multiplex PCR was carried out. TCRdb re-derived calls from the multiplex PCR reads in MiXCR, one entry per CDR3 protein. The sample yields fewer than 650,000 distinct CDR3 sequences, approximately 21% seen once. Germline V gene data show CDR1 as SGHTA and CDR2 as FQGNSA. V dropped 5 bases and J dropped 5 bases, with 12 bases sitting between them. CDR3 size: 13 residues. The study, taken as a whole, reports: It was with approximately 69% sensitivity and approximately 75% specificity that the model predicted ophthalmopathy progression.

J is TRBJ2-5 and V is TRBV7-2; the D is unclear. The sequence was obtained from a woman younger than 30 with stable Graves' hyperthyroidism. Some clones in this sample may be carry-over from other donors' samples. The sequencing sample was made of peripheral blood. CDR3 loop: CASSQARSETQYF. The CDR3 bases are TGTGCCAGCAGCCAGGCTAGGTCGGAGACCCAGTACTTC.